Listed below are T cell receptor beta chains from one sample, sequenced in a study of OX40 agonist ivuxolimab in advanced cancers. Method: immunoSEQ multiplex PCR; TCRdb's copy keeps in-frame clones and lacks some. The sample consists of about 62,000 clones, roughly 90% of them appearing once. The sequencing used CD4+ or CD8+ T cells sorted from blood, collected in a trial of the OX40 agonist ivuxolimab. The source is an adult with an advanced solid tumor such as melanoma, head and neck, liver or kidney cancer. Both conserved end residues are part of each CDR3. D genes are given only for firm matches. The size field is filled for only some rows; it gives once, few, many or a size class.

abundance	d_gene	v_gene	len	j_gene	CDR3nt	CDR3aa
NA	NA	TRBV5-6	12	TRBJ2-3	TGTGCCAGCAGCTTCCGCACAGATACGCAGTATTTT	CASSFRTDTQYF
NA	TRBD1	TRBV19	14	TRBJ1-1	TGTGCCAGTACTCCGGGACAGCTCTTCACTGAAGCTTTCTTT	CASTPGQLFTEAFF
NA	TRBD1	TRBV6-1	13	TRBJ1-1	TGTGCCAGTAGGACAGGTTTGGTTACTGAAGCTTTCTTT	CASRTGLVTEAFF
NA	NA	TRBV29-1	13	TRBJ2-1	TGCAGCGTCGACAGGTCCCGAAGGGGTGAGCAGTTCTTC	CSVDRSRRGEQFF
NA	TRBD1	TRBV28	13	TRBJ2-7	TGTGCCAGCAGTAATTCGGGACAGTACGAGCAGTACTTC	CASSNSGQYEQYF
NA	NA	TRBV27	15	TRBJ1-2	TGTGCCAGCAGTTTCCTACGAGGGCCATCGAGGGGCTACACCTTC	CASSFLRGPSRGYTF
once	NA	TRBV6-5	12	TRBJ1-2	TGTGCCAGCAGTGAGGCAGGGTATGGCTACACCTTC	CASSEAGYGYTF
NA	TRBD1	TRBV2	14	TRBJ1-1	TGTGCCAGCAGAATTATACAGGGGAACGCTGAAGCTTTCTTT	CASRIIQGNAEAFF
few	TRBD2	TRBV4-3	15	TRBJ2-1	TGCGCCAGCAGCCCTAGCGGGAGTTCAGACAATGAGCAGTTCTTC	CASSPSGSSDNEQFF
NA	TRBD1	TRBV2	14	TRBJ2-5	TGTGCCAGCGCCGGGACAGAGACGTTCGAGACCCAGTACTTC	CASAGTETFETQYF
NA	TRBD2	TRBV10-2	16	TRBJ2-1	TGCGCCAGCAGTGAGCAGCTAGCGGGGGGATACAATGAGCAGTTCTTC	CASSEQLAGGYNEQFF
NA	NA	TRBV4-3	16	TRBJ2-1	TGCGCCAGCAGCCAAGACCATCGAAACTCCTACAATGAGCAGTTCTTC	CASSQDHRNSYNEQFF
NA	TRBD1	TRBV18	15	TRBJ1-6	TGTGCCAGCTCACCACCGGACAGGGTTAACTCACCCCTCCACTTT	CASSPPDRVNSPLHF
NA	NA	TRBV5-6	16	TRBJ2-3	TGTGCCAGCAGCTTGGGTTCTAATAGTGGGACAGATACGCAGTATTTT	CASSLGSNSGTDTQYF
NA	TRBD1	TRBV7-8	15	TRBJ1-6	TGTGCCAGCAGCTTAGTGGGGACAGCGAATTCACCCCTCCACTTT	CASSLVGTANSPLHF
once	TRBD1	TRBV7-2	15	TRBJ1-1	TGTGCCAGCAGCCTGGGGCAGGGGGCTTGGACTGAAGCTTTCTTT	CASSLGQGAWTEAFF
NA	NA	TRBV27	17	TRBJ2-2	TGTGCCAGCAGTTTTAGAGTAGGGGGGTCGTACACCGGGGAGCTGTTTTTT	CASSFRVGGSYTGELFF
NA	NA	TRBV7-2	14	TRBJ2-4	TGTGCCAGCAGCCAAGGGCGGGCCAAAAACATTCAGTACTTC	CASSQGRAKNIQYF